The text below deals with one T cell receptor (beta chain). Antigen specificity is unknown. Germline assignment: CDR1 SQVTM and CDR2 ANQGSEA. The CDR3 spans 13 residues. V gave up 7 bases and J gave up 0 bases, with 12 bases separating them. Treatment given: oral pan-JAK inhibitor, 5-10 mg twice daily. The sample is drawn from a study of CD8+ T cells in alopecia areata. Study outcomes and limitations: Amid tofacitinib therapy, many expanded lesional clones stayed present in scalp and blood. Among the cells sequenced in scalp samples are also the resident alphabeta T cells of normal skin.

Extracted RNA was reverse transcribed, and the resulting cDNA served as sequencing template. Method: immunoSEQ multiplex PCR; TCRdb's copy keeps in-frame clones and lacks some. The profile shows fewer than 250,000 clones, roughly 60% of them singletons. The chain has TRBV29-1 and TRBJ1-2, with unresolved D. The sequence was obtained from a human donor with alopecia areata. This sample comprised CD4+ T cells sorted from blood, obtained at week 24, from a patient treated with tofacitinib. This CDR3 is CSALPVSNYGYTF. CDR3 DNA sequence: TGCAGCGCTCTTCCGGTTTCTAACTATGGCTACACCTTC.